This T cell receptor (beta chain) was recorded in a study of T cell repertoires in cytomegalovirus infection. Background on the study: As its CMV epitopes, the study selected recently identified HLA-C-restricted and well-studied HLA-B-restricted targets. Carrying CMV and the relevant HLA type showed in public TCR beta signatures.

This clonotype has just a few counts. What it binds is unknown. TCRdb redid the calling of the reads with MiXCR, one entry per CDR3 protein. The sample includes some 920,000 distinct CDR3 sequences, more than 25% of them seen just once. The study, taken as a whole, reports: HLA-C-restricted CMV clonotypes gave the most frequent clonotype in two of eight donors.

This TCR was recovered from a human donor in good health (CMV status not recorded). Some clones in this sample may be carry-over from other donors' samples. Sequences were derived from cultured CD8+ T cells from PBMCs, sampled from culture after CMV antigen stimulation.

CDR3 loop: CASSRTLAGRSNEQFF. The CDR3 nucleotides are TGCGCCAGCAGCCGTACTCTAGCGGGGAGAAGCAATGAGCAGTTCTTC. The chain uses TRBV4-3 and TRBJ2-1; 9 bases match TRBD2. There are 16 residues in the CDR3. Losses at the gene ends were 4 bases for V and 6 bases for J; bases not matched to a gene: 10. In germline, CDR1 is LGHNA, CDR2 YSLEER.